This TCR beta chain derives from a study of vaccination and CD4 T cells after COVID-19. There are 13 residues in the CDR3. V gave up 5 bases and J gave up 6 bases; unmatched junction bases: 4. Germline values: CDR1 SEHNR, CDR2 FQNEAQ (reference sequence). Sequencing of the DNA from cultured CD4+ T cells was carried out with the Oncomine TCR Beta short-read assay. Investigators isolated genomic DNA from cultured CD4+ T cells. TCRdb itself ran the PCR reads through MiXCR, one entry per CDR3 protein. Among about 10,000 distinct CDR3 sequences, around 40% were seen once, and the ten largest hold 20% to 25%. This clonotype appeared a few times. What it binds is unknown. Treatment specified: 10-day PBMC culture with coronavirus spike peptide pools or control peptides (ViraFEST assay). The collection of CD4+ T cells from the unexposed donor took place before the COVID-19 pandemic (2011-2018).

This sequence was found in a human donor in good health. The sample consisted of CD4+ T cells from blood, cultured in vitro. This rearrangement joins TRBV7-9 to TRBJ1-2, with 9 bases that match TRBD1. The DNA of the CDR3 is TGTGCCAGCAGCCTGGGACAGGGTAATGGCTACACCTTC. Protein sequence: CASSLGQGNGYTF.